One T cell receptor (beta chain) is described in this entry. The antigen is unknown. V shed 5 bases, J shed 6 bases, and the junction held 9 bases outside the gene matches. Germline CDR1 and CDR2: KGHSH and LQKENI. This CDR3 has 14 residues. The data are from a study of cytotoxic CD8 clonotypes in ibrutinib-treated CLL. Measured with immunoSEQ multiplex PCR; TCRdb has only the in-frame clones, and not every one. This sample has some 160,000 clones, with 81% found just once. PBMCs were cryopreserved, and 2 to 2.5 micrograms of genomic DNA from them went into TCR beta libraries. Whole-study results and caveats: Sampling schedules were unmatched across sustained-remission and progressing patients. Pretreatment clonality was elevated relative to age-matched healthy donors and paralleled circulating CD8+ T-cell counts.

This TCR derives from a human donor with chronic lymphocytic leukemia. The chain combines TRBV18 with TRBJ1-1; TRBD1 agrees at 7 bases. Sequencing was performed on PBMCs, taken after 12 months of ibrutinib treatment. The CDR3 sequence: CASSGTAQGAEAFF. CDR3 coding DNA: TGTGCCAGCTCAGGCACAGCCCAGGGGGCTGAAGCTTTCTTT.